These 3 T cell receptor beta chains were all obtained from the same sample, sequenced in a study of blood T cell repertoires in COVID-19. Using immunoSEQ multiplex PCR, the repertoire was profiled, and TCRdb retains in-frame clones only, with some absent. The sample lists 200,000 to 250,000 clones, 87% occurring once. Sequenced input: PBMCs or T cells enriched from blood (not recorded which). The receptors were sampled from a woman aged 25 to 39 with acute COVID-19.

The chain joins TRBV29-1 to TRBJ2-5, with TRBD2 identical over 11 bases. The CDR3 length is 13 residues. The J segment lost 4 bases and the V segment lost 8 bases, leaving 6 bases of the junction unmatched. The germline V gene encodes CDR1 SQVTM and CDR2 ANQGSEA. The CDR3 spells CSTETSGAETQYF. CDR3 bases: TGCAGCACTGAGACTAGCGGGGCAGAGACCCAGTACTTC.

This rearrangement joins TRBV6-5 to TRBJ2-7; TRBD1 agrees at 8 bases. Germline trimming cut 6 bases from V and 6 bases from J; bases unmatched to any gene: 10. CDR3 length: 14 amino acids. From germline, CDR1 is MNHEY and CDR2 SVGAGI. The CDR3 spells CASRLDRALSEQYF. CDR3 bases: TGTGCCAGCAGGTTGGACAGGGCCCTCTCCGAGCAGTACTTC.

The rearrangement uses TRBV7-9 and TRBJ1-1, with 7 bases lining up with TRBD1. Germline V gene data show CDR1 as SEHNR and CDR2 as FQNEAQ (reference sequence). The junction had 7 bases not matched to a gene; V was cut back by 3 bases and J by 3 bases. CDR3 length: 15 residues. CDR3 sequence reads: CASSLKTQGDTEAFF. Here the CDR3 DNA reads TGTGCCAGCAGCTTGAAAACCCAGGGGGACACTGAAGCTTTCTTT.